The 3 T cell receptor beta chains below were found in one sample sequenced in a study of patients and donors after allogeneic stem cell transplantation. TCRdb ran MiXCR on the RT-PCR reads and lists one entry per CDR3 protein. The sample includes 50,000 to 60,000 distinct CDR3 sequences, 13% of them seen just once. The sequencing sample was made of blood, either unsorted or a sorted T cell fraction (not recorded which). The receptors were gathered from a human donor who was either an allogeneic HSCT recipient or a stem cell or donor lymphocyte infusion donor (not recorded which). It is not recorded whose cells these are; they may come from a transplant donor.

This clonotype was observed a handful of times. The V gene is TRBV24-1, the J gene TRBJ2-1, with D possibly TRBD2 on 6 matching bases. V dropped 6 bases and J dropped 8 bases, with 16 bases sitting between them. There are 14 residues in the CDR3. Per the germline V gene, CDR1 is KGHDR and CDR2 is SFDVKD. This chain's CDR3 is CATSPPMEGHEQFF. The CDR3 DNA reads TGTGCCACCAGTCCCCCCATGGAGGGGCATGAGCAGTTCTTC.

In its sample, this clonotype was seen many times. The chain joins TRBV25-1 to TRBJ2-1, with D maybe TRBD2 (6 bases). With 5 bases removed from V and 0 bases from J, the gap between germline ends came to 17 bases. Looked up from germline, CDR1 is MGHDK and CDR2 is SYGVNS. This CDR3 contains 17 residues. CDR3 DNA: TGTGCCAGCAGTCCCCCCAGGGACTTTCCCTCCTACAATGAGCAGTTCTTC. It is translated as CASSPPRDFPSYNEQFF.

This clonotype appeared many times. CDR3 sequence (DNA): TGCGCCAGCAGCTTGGACCTCGTTGGGTCCATATATTTT. Translated: CASSLDLVGSIYF. V is TRBV5-1 and J is TRBJ1-3; D remains unclear. Trimming shortened V by 0 bases and J by 11 bases, and 12 bases separated the two germline ends. The germline V gene has CDR1 SGHRS and CDR2 YFSETQ. This CDR3 region has 13 residues.